The 10 T cell receptor beta chains below were found in one sample sequenced in a study of Graves' ophthalmopathy and Graves' hyperthyroidism. TCR beta CDR3 regions were amplified from RNA transcripts. HTBI-primed first-round RT-PCR preceded second-round multiplex PCR. In TCRdb, the multiplex PCR reads were re-called with MiXCR into one record per CDR3 protein. Of a few hundred thousand distinct CDR3 sequences in the sample, 15% were seen once. The sequenced material came from peripheral blood. Receptor source: a woman under 30 with stable Graves' hyperthyroidism.

This clonotype was seen repeatedly, ten times or more. The chain recombines TRBV28 with TRBJ1-5; D is unclear. With 3 bases removed from V and 3 bases from J, the gap between germline ends came to 9 bases. Germline CDR1 reads MDHEN; CDR2 reads SYDVKM. The CDR3 loop spans 14 amino acids. CDR3 in DNA: TGTGCCAGCAGTTTCAGAGGGTTCAATCAGCCCCAGCATTTT. Amino acids: CASSFRGFNQPQHF.

This clonotype was seen repeatedly, ten times or more. The chain uses TRBV6-5 and TRBJ2-7, with a weak D call TRBD1 (5 bases). Germline CDR1 reads MNHEY; CDR2 reads SVGAGI. The CDR3 covers 16 residues. V was cut by 2 bases and J by 3 bases, with 17 bases left in between. The DNA for the CDR3 is TGTGCCAGCAGTTACGGTAGGGGTCCAGGGCACTACGAGCAGTACTTC. Its protein is CASSYGRGPGHYEQYF.

The V call is TRBV7-9, the J call TRBJ2-7; 8 nucleotides agree with TRBD2. With 5 bases clipped from V and 5 bases from J, the junction kept 11 bases outside the gene matches. Germline V gene lookup returns CDR1 SEHNR and CDR2 FQNEAQ (reference sequence). CDR3 length: 15 amino acids. The CDR3 DNA reads as TGTGCCAGCAGCCCCCGACTAGCGTCAGCTAACGAGCAGTACTTC. Translating it yields CASSPRLASANEQYF. Based on the CDR3 plus reference TRBV7-9 and TRBJ2-7, the full variable domain is DTGVSQNPRHKITKRGQNVTFRCDPISEHNRLYWYRQTLGQGPEFLTYFQNEAQLEKSRLLSDRFSAERPKGSFSTLEIQRTEQGDSAMYLCASSPRLASANEQYFGPGTRLTVT.

About this clonotype: This is likely a read error, given that the CDR3 carries no conserved phenylalanine or tryptophan at its end. This sequence joins TRBV5-1 and TRBJ2-7; D uncertain. The CDR3 runs to 17 residues. Per the germline V gene, CDR1 is SGHRS and CDR2 is YFSETQ. Deletions cut 4 bases from V and 4 bases from J, with 24 bases between. The chain's CDR3 is CASSLVGSASGKYEQYL. The CDR3 DNA follows: TGCGCCAGCAGCCTTGTTGGATCCGCCTCGGGTAAATACGAGCAGTACCTC.

In its sample, this clonotype was seen many times. V gene TRBV7-9 combines with J gene TRBJ1-1; D is ambiguous. Germline V lookup: CDR1 SEHNR, CDR2 FQNEAQ (reference sequence). The CDR3 is 14 amino acids. The V end lost 0 bases, the J end lost 4 bases, and 9 bases lay between the germline ends. CDR3 residues: CASSLAGKGTEAFF. The DNA of the CDR3 is TGTGCCAGCAGCTTAGCAGGGAAGGGCACTGAAGCTTTCTTT.

Many counts were recorded for this clonotype. The V and J genes are TRBV9 and TRBJ2-7; weak D call: TRBD2 (7 bases). Trimming removed 4 bases from V and 3 bases from J, with 20 bases in between. The CDR3 totals 16 residues. The V gene's germline CDR1 is SGDLS and CDR2 YYNGEE. The CDR3 spells CASSPRGGQGGYEQYF. DNA of the CDR3: TGTGCCAGCAGCCCCCGGGGAGGGCAAGGGGGCTACGAGCAGTACTTC.

This clonotype was seen at least ten times. The chain is built from TRBV15 and TRBJ2-7; D is ambiguous. Per germline, CDR1 LNHNV and CDR2 YYDKDF (reference sequence). This CDR3 region has 13 residues. Trimming removed 0 bases at V and 3 bases at J, with 6 bases between. CDR3 sequence: CATSRDRNYEQYF. Here the CDR3 DNA reads TGTGCCACCAGCAGAGACAGGAACTACGAGCAGTACTTC.

At least ten counts were recorded for this clonotype. This chain uses TRBV20-1 with TRBJ1-5; a possible D gene is TRBD1 (6 bases). The germline V gene encodes CDR1 DFQATT and CDR2 SNEGSKA (reference sequence). The V end lost 3 bases, the J end lost 6 bases, and 15 bases lay between the germline ends. This CDR3 comprises 14 residues. The CDR3 spells CSARRGGGSQPQHF. DNA of the CDR3: TGCAGTGCTAGGCGAGGAGGGGGTAGTCAGCCCCAGCATTTT.

This clonotype came up many times. The chain combines TRBV18 with TRBJ2-7; no clear D. Germline-derived CDR1 and CDR2 are KGHSH and LQKENI. The ends were cut back, 3 bases at V and 6 bases at J, with 6 bases in the middle. This CDR3 comprises 11 residues. The CDR3, as DNA: TGTGCCAGCTCACCCGAGGTCGAGCAGTACTTC. It is translated as CASSPEVEQYF.

This rearrangement joins TRBV10-3 to TRBJ1-1, with D uncertain. CDR3 length: 16 residues. Trimming took off 4 bases at V and 0 bases at J, with 15 bases between the two ends. Per the germline V gene, CDR1 is ENHRY and CDR2 is SYGVKD. The CDR3 DNA reads as TGTGCCATCAGTGTTGGGCCAGCCGCTCTGAACACTGAAGCTTTCTTT. It specifies CAISVGPAALNTEAFF.